This TCR beta chain was sequenced in a study of Ad26.COV2.S vaccination and SARS-CoV-2 variants. At the level of the study: COV1001, an Ad26.COV2.S trial, supplied this vaccine-arm donor.

Germline CDR1 SGHTA, CDR2 FQGNSA. The CDR3 spans 15 residues. The V gene end was trimmed by 1 base and the J gene end by 6 bases; junction bases not matched to a gene: 5. Of note for this clone: Its antigen is unidentified.

Clones were sequenced by immunoSEQ multiplex PCR, and TCRdb holds only the in-frame ones, with some missing. The table has roughly 680,000 clones, around 90% seen once. Treatment indicated: roughly 19 received Ad26.COV2.S at low or high dose, single or two shots; 5 received placebo; per-sample allocation not given. Sample collection was performed on day 63 after the first vaccine or placebo injection. Vaccine was an Ad26 vector expressing Wuhan-strain SARS-CoV-2 spike. Overall study findings and caveats: In TCR breadth and depth analyses, total T cell responses may have been underestimated.

The clonotype comes from a person aged 18-65 years who received the Ad26.COV2.S COVID-19 vaccine or a placebo. Sequencing used peripheral blood, obtained in a trial of Ad26.COV2.S vaccine versus placebo. The chain carries TRBV7-2 and TRBJ2-1, with TRBD2 matching over 8 bases. The CDR3, as DNA: TGTGCCAGCAGCTTAGACCCCCTAGCGGGCAATGAGCAGTTCTTC. Residues: CASSLDPLAGNEQFF. Drawing the rest from reference TRBV7-2 and TRBJ2-1, the complete variable domain is GAGVSQSPSNKVTEKGKDVELRCDPISGHTALYWYRQSLGQGLEFLIYFQGNSAPDKSGLPSDRFSAERTGGSVSTLTIQRTQQEDSAVYLCASSLDPLAGNEQFFGPGTRLTVL.